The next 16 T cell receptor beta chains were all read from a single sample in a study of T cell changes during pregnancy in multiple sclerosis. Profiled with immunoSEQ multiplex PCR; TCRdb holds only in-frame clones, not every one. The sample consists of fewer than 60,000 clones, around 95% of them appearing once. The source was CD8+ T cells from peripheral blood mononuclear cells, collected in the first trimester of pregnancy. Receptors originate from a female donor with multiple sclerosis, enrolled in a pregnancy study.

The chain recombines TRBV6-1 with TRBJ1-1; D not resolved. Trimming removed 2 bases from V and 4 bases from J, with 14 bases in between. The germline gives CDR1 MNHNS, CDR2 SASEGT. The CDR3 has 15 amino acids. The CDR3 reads CASSETFPPGTEAFF. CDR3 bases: TGTGCCAGCAGTGAAACTTTCCCCCCGGGCACTGAAGCTTTCTTT.

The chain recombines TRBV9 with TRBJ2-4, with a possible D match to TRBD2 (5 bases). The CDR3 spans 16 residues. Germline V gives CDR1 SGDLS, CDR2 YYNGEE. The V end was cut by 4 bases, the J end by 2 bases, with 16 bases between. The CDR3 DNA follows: TGTGCCAGCAGCCACGCTCGGGATAATTCCAAAAACATTCAGTACTTC. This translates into CASSHARDNSKNIQYF.

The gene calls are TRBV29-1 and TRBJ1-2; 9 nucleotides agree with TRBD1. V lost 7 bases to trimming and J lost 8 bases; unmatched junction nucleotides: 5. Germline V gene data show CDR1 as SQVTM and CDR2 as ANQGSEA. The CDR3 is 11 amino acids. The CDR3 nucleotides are TGCAGCGCAGGGACAGGGCAGGGCTACACCTTC. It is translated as CSAGTGQGYTF.

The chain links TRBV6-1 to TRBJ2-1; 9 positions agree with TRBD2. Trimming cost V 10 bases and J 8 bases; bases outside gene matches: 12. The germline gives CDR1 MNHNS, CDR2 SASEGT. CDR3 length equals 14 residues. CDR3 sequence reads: CATQRLAEVDEQFF. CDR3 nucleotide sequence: TGTGCCACCCAACGACTAGCGGAGGTGGATGAGCAGTTCTTC.

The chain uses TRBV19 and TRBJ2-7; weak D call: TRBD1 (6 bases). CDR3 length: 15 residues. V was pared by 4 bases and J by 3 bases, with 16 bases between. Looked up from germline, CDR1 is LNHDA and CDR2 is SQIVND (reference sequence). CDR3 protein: CASSKVQGLDYEQYF. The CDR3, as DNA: TGTGCCAGTAGTAAGGTACAGGGCCTAGACTACGAGCAGTACTTC.

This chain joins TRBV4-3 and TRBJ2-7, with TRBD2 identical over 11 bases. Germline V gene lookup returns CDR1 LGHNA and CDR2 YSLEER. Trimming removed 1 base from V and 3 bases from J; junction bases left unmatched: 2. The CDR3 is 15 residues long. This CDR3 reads CASSQVAGGHYEQYF. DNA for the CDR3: TGCGCCAGCAGCCAAGTAGCGGGAGGGCACTACGAGCAGTACTTC.

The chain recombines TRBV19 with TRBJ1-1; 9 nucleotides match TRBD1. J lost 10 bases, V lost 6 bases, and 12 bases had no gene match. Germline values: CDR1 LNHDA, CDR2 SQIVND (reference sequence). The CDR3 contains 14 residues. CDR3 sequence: CASSHGGTGSGAFF. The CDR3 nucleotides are TGTGCCAGTAGCCATGGGGGGACAGGGTCCGGAGCTTTCTTT.

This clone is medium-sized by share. DNA of the CDR3: TGTGCCACCAGCGGCGACAGGGGCTCTGGGGCCAACGTCCTGACTTTC. The encoded protein is CATSGDRGSGANVLTF. The rearrangement joins TRBV15 to TRBJ2-6; TRBD1 matches 8 bases. Per the germline V gene, CDR1 is LNHNV and CDR2 is YYDKDF (reference sequence). V shed 5 bases and J 0 bases; nucleotides not matched to a gene: 3. The CDR3 extends over 16 amino acids.

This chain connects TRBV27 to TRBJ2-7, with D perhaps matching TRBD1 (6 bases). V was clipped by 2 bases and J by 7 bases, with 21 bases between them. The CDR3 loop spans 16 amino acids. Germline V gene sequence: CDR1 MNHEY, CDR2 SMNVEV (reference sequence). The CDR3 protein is CASSLQGRNRVGEQYF. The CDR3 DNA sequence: TGTGCCAGCAGTTTACAGGGGCGAAATAGGGTGGGAGAGCAGTACTTC.

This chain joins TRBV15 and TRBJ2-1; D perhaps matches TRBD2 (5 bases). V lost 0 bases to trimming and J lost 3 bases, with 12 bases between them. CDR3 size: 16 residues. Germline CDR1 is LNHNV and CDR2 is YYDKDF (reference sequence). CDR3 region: CATSRDRGVFYNEQFF. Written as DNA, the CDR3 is TGTGCCACCAGCAGAGATCGGGGAGTGTTCTACAATGAGCAGTTCTTC.

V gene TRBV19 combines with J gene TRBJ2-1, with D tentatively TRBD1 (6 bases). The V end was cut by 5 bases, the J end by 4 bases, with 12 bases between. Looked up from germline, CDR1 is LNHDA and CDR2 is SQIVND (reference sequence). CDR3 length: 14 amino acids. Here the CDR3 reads CASSVPTGYNEQFF. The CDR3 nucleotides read TGTGCCAGTAGTGTTCCGACAGGTTACAATGAGCAGTTCTTC. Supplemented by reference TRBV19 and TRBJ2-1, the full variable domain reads DGGITQSPKYLFRKEGQNVTLSCEQNLNHDAMYWYRQDPGQGLRLIYYSQIVNDFQKGDIAEGYSVSREKKESFPLTVTSAQKNPTAFYLCASSVPTGYNEQFFGPGTRLTVL.

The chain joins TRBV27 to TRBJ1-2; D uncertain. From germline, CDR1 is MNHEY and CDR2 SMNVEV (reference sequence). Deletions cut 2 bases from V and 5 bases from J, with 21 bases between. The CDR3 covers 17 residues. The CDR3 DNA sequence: TGTGCCAGCAGTTTAGGTCCGCCTGAGTTGAATTCTTATGGCTACACCTTC. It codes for CASSLGPPELNSYGYTF.

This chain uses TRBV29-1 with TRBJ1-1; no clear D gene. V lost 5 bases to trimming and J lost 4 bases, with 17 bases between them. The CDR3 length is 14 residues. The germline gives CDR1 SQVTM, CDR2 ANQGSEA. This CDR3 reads CSVQANRLFTEAFF. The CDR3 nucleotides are TGCAGCGTTCAGGCGAATCGGCTATTCACTGAAGCTTTCTTT.

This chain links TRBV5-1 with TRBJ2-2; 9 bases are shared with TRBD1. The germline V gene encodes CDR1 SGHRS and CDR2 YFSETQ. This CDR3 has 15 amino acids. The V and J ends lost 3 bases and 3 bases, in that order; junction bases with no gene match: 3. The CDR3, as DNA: TGCGCCAGCAGCTCCTGGACAGGGGACACCGGGGAGCTGTTTTTT. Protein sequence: CASSSWTGDTGELFF.

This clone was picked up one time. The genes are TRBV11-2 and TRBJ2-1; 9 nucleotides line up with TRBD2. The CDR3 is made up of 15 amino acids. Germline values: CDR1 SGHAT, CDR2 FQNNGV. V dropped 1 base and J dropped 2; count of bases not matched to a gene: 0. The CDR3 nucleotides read TGTGCCAGCAGCTTAGGACTAGCGGCCTACAATGAGCAGTTCTTC. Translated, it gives CASSLGLAAYNEQFF.

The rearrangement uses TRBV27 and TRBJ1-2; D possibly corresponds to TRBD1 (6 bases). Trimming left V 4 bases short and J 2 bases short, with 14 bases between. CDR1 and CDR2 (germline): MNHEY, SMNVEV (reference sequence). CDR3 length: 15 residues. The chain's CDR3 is CASSSQAGANYGYTF. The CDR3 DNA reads TGTGCCAGCAGTTCTCAGGCGGGGGCGAACTATGGCTACACCTTC.